This entry features one T cell receptor beta chain sequence. Its antigen is not identified. The data belong to a study of beta chain features in type 1 diabetes. CD4+ cells of the naive, central memory, regulatory and stem cell-like memory types were sorted via CD45RO/CCR7/CD25/CD127/CD95/CD27. Expressed TCRB transcripts were sequenced, since all the RNA that had been isolated was reverse transcribed. Assay: immunoSEQ multiplex PCR; the TCRdb copy retains only in-frame clones and omits some. This sample has about 360,000 clones; around 13% occur once, and the top ten carry approximately 0.015%. Findings of the study overall: Cells that show high TCR expression could be over-represented by cDNA sequencing.

This TCR derives from a man younger than 35 in good health. Sequencing was performed on naive CD4+ T cells from blood.

The CDR3 nucleotides are TGTGCCAGCAGCACGACTAGCGGGAGATACGAGCAGTACTTC. Amino acid sequence: CASSTTSGRYEQYF. The rearrangement links TRBV5-4 to TRBJ2-5, with 12 bases identical to TRBD2. The tail of the sequence fits TRBJ2-7 better, so the J call may be wrong. The germline CDR1 and CDR2 sequences are SGHNT and YYREEE (reference sequence). CDR3 length: 14 residues.